This record looks at one T cell receptor beta chain sequence and its context. The sample comes from a study of blood T cell repertoires in COVID-19. Overall study context: Samples representing acute and convalescent COVID-19 were sourced from the United States, Italy and Spain. PBMCs, B-cell-depleted T cells, or T cells were the source of the cDNA or gDNA that made up the material.

V shed 3 bases, J shed 2 bases, and the junction held 7 bases outside the gene matches. Per the germline V gene, CDR1 is MNHNS and CDR2 is SASEGT. This CDR3 is built from 16 residues. In the original processing: Amplified reference gene primers provided the basis for estimating nucleated cell counts. The data were produced by immunoSEQ multiplex PCR, yet TCRdb's version contains in-frame clones alone and is incomplete. V and J calls and clone size follow that table, whereas D and trimming were derived from the DNA. The sample includes about 150,000 clones, roughly 78% of them seen just once. The TCR originated in an elderly man with acute or convalescent COVID-19. This chain joins TRBV6-1 and TRBJ2-5, with 9 nucleotides matching TRBD1. Sequencing was performed on peripheral blood. This CDR3 reads CASSEGQGGGQETQYF. The CDR3 DNA reads as TGTGCCAGCAGTGAGGGACAGGGAGGAGGGCAAGAGACCCAGTACTTC.